This T cell receptor (beta chain) was captured by sequencing in a study of OX40 agonist ivuxolimab in advanced cancers. Across the study: People in dose escalation had one of these cancers: hepatocellular carcinoma, melanoma, renal cell or head and neck cancer.

Peripheral blood came from all dose cohorts at three timepoints. Study-level points and caveats: Determination of antigen specificity was not performed for the expanded peripheral T cells. Both blood CD4+ and CD8+ T cells showed clonal growth by week 6 at 0.1 to 3.0 mg/kg.

Assay used: immunoSEQ multiplex PCR; TCRdb lists only in-frame clones, some missing. The profile shows 65,000 to 95,000 clones, roughly 88% of them singletons. Germline CDR1 reads SGDLS; CDR2 reads YYNGEE. The CDR3 is 13 residues long. The J segment lost 7 bases and the V segment lost 4 bases, leaving 6 bases of the junction unmatched. A word on this clone: Its antigen is still unknown.

The chain couples TRBV9 to TRBJ1-1; 8 bases are a match to TRBD1. The clonotype comes from an adult with an advanced solid tumor such as melanoma, head and neck, liver or kidney cancer. Here the sequenced sample was CD4+ or CD8+ T cells sorted from blood, taken in a trial of the OX40 agonist ivuxolimab. In DNA form, the CDR3 reads TGTGCCAGCAGCCCCGGGACAGGCCGTGAAGCTTTCTTT. It is translated as CASSPGTGREAFF.